This T cell receptor beta chain was sequenced during a study of STAT5B mutations in CD4+ large granular lymphocyte leukemia. Turning to this clone: Its antigen is not identified.

Buffy coats from healthy blood donors served as controls. CDR1 and CDR2 (germline): ENHRY, SYGVKD. The CDR3 runs to 13 residues. The study's findings and limits: TRBV06-family usage was enriched in top patient clones (8/27) versus controls (2/35).

The protocol was immunoSEQ multiplex PCR, while the TCRdb copy is restricted to in-frame clones and leaves out a portion. Of about 32,000 clones detected, approximately 80% appear once; the ten largest clones hold 4.4%. V gene TRBV10-3 combines with J gene TRBJ1-5, with D uncertain. The specimen was CD4+ T cells from blood buffy coats. The receptor comes from a human donor in good health. The CDR3 here is CATQLGSNQPQHF. The CDR3 region has the DNA TGTGCGACCCAGTTAGGGAGCAATCAGCCCCAGCATTTT.